The clone carrying this TCR beta chain was found many times. Described time point: patch test 1, 2 weeks after DPC sensitization. Treatment described: therapeutic diphenylcyclopropenone sensitization with weekly scalp DPC. This entry is derived from a study of human T cells and chemical hapten exposure. A single record per CDR3 protein comes from TCRdb applying MiXCR to the RACE reads. The table has some 190,000 distinct CDR3 sequences, approximately 20% seen once. Trimming pared 7 bases from V and 4 bases from J, leaving 17 bases between. Germline lookup yields CDR1 LNHDA and CDR2 SQIVND (reference sequence). This CDR3 contains 15 residues.

This specimen consisted of whole blood, obtained in connection with sensitization to the hapten diphenylcyclopropenone (DPC). The clonotype was recovered from a woman between 50 and 59 years old with alopecia areata. Some clones in this sample may be carry-over from other donors' samples. This sequence joins TRBV19 and TRBJ2-1, with D perhaps TRBD1 (6 bases). DNA of the CDR3: TGTGCCAGTACCGCCGACAGGTCATTTTACAATGAGCAGTTCTTC. Translated, it gives CASTADRSFYNEQFF.